This T cell receptor (beta chain) was sequenced in a study of blood T cell repertoires in COVID-19 (dated by TCRdb to about 2020). For the wider study: The collaborator samples originated in the United States, Italy and Spain and spanned the acute and convalescent phases of COVID-19. The material from the prospective study consisted of cDNA or gDNA derived from T cells, B-cell-depleted T cells, or PBMCs. Where available, HLA class I and class II types were taken from metadata supplied by the sample provider and were not determined by assay-based typing. The sample metadata nearly always contained a de-identified subject ID, COVID-19 status, age in years and sex. Deeply sampled blood TCRbeta repertoires from subjects exposed to, actively infected with, or recovered from COVID-19 were included in the dataset. The repertoires were made available in a free public database intended to serve as a resource for research on the immune response to SARS-CoV-2. Samples came from the ongoing ImmuneRACE study (first 160 participants) plus 1,254 subjects from 6 global collaborators.

To note about this clone: This receptor's antigen is unknown. Base qualities are missing; no much larger clone stands one base away.

TCRbeta CDR3 regions were amplified from genomic DNA using the immunoSEQ Assay, a bias-controlled multiplex PCR. On the study's bioinformatics: Nucleated cell counts per sample were estimated from amplification of reference gene primers within the assay. To quantify the absolute abundance of each unique TCRbeta CDR3 rearrangement, sequence reads were collapsed and filtered. For each sample, productive Simpson clonality was calculated as the square root of Simpson's diversity index over productive rearrangements. TCRdb obtained this table from immuneACCESS and retained in-frame rearrangements with V and J assigned. These tables miss some clones; where compared with another copy, unresolved V genes account for less than half of the shortfall, and the remainder is unexplained. V, J and clone size were drawn from that table, and D and trimming were deduced from the DNA. This sample comprises about 270,000 clones, more than 80% of them detected only once. Over 4% of the sample comes from the top ten.

On the study overall, not on this receptor specifically: How much clinical and demographic metadata was included differed by source and by participant, and the metadata was provided uncurated.

Enrolling through a virtual design, the prospective study's participants ranged in age from roughly 18 to 95 years and lived across 24 United States geographic areas. In the prospective study, cohorts were assigned on the basis of participant-reported clinical history obtained from a screening survey and a study questionnaire. Mobile phlebotomists in the prospective study collected whole blood, serum and a nasopharyngeal or oropharyngeal swab from every participant. Over a roughly two-month period, participants in the prospective study had the option of providing additional blood draws and questionnaires. Before DNA extraction, prospective study blood samples were shipped either frozen or at room temperature. This sequence originates from a woman aged 30 to 39 with acute COVID-19. The source material was PBMCs or T cells enriched from blood (not recorded which).

The DNA reads TGCGCCAGCAGCTTGGACGTAGCTATCGGGGAGCTGTTTTTT. This translates into CASSLDVAIGELFF. The rearranged chain carries TRBV5-1 and TRBJ2-2, with an unclear D gene assignment. Counted from cysteine to phenylalanine, this CDR3 has 14 amino acids. Just the 42-base CDR3 DNA is kept, in frame starting at base 1. V is cut by 0 bases and J by 7 bases, and the space between the germline ends is 10 bases. The germline V gene gives CDR1 as SGHRS and CDR2 as YFSETQ.